This entry lists 3 T cell receptor beta chains sequenced from one sample in a study of blood T cell repertoires in COVID-19. Some clones are missing from TCRdb's copy, which holds only in-frame ones; the method was immunoSEQ multiplex PCR. Among 130,000 to 150,000 clones listed, about 90% were seen once. The specimen sequenced was peripheral blood. The receptors here all came from a man older than 75 with acute or convalescent COVID-19.

CDR3 nucleotide sequence: TGTGCCACCAGTGATCCCGGACTAGCGGGGGCGTCAGAGACCCAGTACTTC. Its translation is CATSDPGLAGASETQYF. This chain links TRBV24-1 with TRBJ2-5; 13 nucleotides align to TRBD2. V trimming: 3 bases; J trimming: 4 bases; junction bases outside the gene matches: 7. This CDR3 region has 17 residues. The germline V gene encodes CDR1 KGHDR and CDR2 SFDVKD.

This clone was counted a few times. The chain has TRBV5-1 and TRBJ1-4; D call uncertain. Germline V gene data show CDR1 as SGHRS and CDR2 as YFSETQ. V lost 4 bases, J lost 0 bases, and 13 bases lay in between. The CDR3 totals 16 residues. In DNA form, the CDR3 reads TGCGCCAGCAGCCACGGGAAGGCATCAACTAATGAAAAACTGTTTTTT. Translation gives CASSHGKASTNEKLFF.

The chain has TRBV18 and TRBJ2-7; 15 nucleotides agree with TRBD2. The CDR3 is 15 amino acids. CDR1 is KGHSH, CDR2 LQKENI, per germline. The trim removed 3 bases at V and 4 bases at J, leaving 1 base unmatched. CDR3 in DNA: TGTGCCAGCTCACCTGGACTAGCGGGAGGGTACGAGCAGTACTTC. Its protein product is CASSPGLAGGYEQYF.